This TCR beta chain was captured by sequencing in a study of T cells after posttransplantation cyclophosphamide (dated by TCRdb to 2016 to 2017). Background on the whole study: Using TRB sequencing, the study followed how the T cell repertoire reconstituted after myeloablative bone marrow transplantation in which posttransplantation cyclophosphamide served as GVHD prophylaxis. Antigen receptor sequencing was done on samples from around 32 PTCy-treated patients and from 15 to 20 related bone marrow donors of those patients. Blood from all 30 or so PTCy patients with 1-year posttransplant specimens was subjected to TRB sequencing. TRB sequencing was also done on up to roughly 3 additional blood samples from 2 to 5.2 years after transplant in 3 patients, and on pretransplant blood from 4 patients. Because TRA and TRB clonality correlated tightly in about ten samples, the subsequent TCR analyses were limited to TRB only. Public TRB sequences were searched against a database of over 3,500 sequences associated with responses to pathogens, tumor antigens, self-antigens and alloantigens. General study outcomes and caveats: Donor-recipient similarity was low at 1-2 months but increased during the first year, and donor CD8+ memory clones often dominated later blood repertoires. The TRB repertoires of T cells infiltrating skin or GI tract showed only limited overlap with the TRB repertoires of T cells in blood. Across 45 patients, recipient CMV seropositivity and CMV reactivation were highly associated with TRB clonality; PTCy diversity was similar to CNI/methotrexate controls.

In regard to this clone: Its antigen is not yet known. Base-call qualities are not available, and no considerably larger clone is one nucleotide away.

TRB sequencing used genomic DNA with the immunoSEQ assay at survey resolution or the hsTCRB kit. Under the source paper's analysis protocol: Initial read processing used immunoSEQ software, and repertoire analyses used the LymphoSeq R package. Clonality was computed as 1 minus normalized Shannon entropy, and a Gini coefficient was also calculated for each TRB dataset. Phenotypes of unsorted samples were inferred by mapping TRB sequences from sorted subsets of the recipient or donor onto unsorted samples of the same recipient. TCRdb took this table from immuneACCESS and kept in-frame rearrangements with V and J called. Such tables lack part of the clones; where checked against another copy, unresolved V genes explain under half of the gap, and the rest is unexplained. The V and J calls and clone size come from that table; D and trimming were worked out from the DNA. In this sample the table shows roughly 30,000 clones, about 91% of which occur a single time. In total, the top ten clones hold around 0.1% of the sample.

Naive T cells were defined as viable CD3+CD4+ or CD3+CD8+ cells that were CCR7+CD45RA+CD45RO-CD95-CD27+CD28+. Peripheral blood samples were provided by related bone marrow donors on the day of marrow donation. Mononuclear cells from peripheral blood and bone marrow were separated by Ficoll-Hypaque density centrifugation and then cryopreserved. CD4+ and CD8+ T cells, including naive and memory subsets, were sorted by FACS using a FACSAria II. Sequencing used naive CD4+ T cells sorted from blood. This TCR derives from a man under 40 in good health and a related stem cell transplant donor.

For the CDR3, the sequence is CSVTPGLAGAYEQYF. In nucleotides, the sequence is TGCAGCGTCACACCCGGACTAGCGGGGGCCTACGAGCAGTACTTC. The V and J segments used are TRBV29-1 and TRBJ2-7; a stretch of 13 junction bases matches TRBD2. CDR1 and CDR2 were assigned from the germline V gene as SQVTM and ANQGSEA. The CDR3 has 15 amino acids, counting the end cysteine and phenylalanine. Only CDR3 DNA is held: 45 bases, read in frame from base 1. V and J are trimmed by 6 bases and 2 bases, and the gene matches miss 7 bases of the junction.